Listed below are T cell receptor beta chains from one sample, sequenced in a study of blood T cell repertoires in COVID-19. Sequenced by immunoSEQ multiplex PCR; TCRdb stores in-frame clones only, minus some. The data show 300,000 to 400,000 clones, with about 93% seen just once and roughly 3.3% held by the top ten. The specimen was peripheral blood. Source of these receptors: a woman aged 18-30 years who had recovered from COVID-19. The CDR3 runs from the conserved cysteine through the conserved F or W. The D gene is left open where the match is weak. Size is omitted from some rows. Given values are once, few, many or a class for expanded clones.

J: TRBJ1-5; V: TRBV4-1; size: once; D: TRBD1; CDR3: CASSPGTGDDNQPQHF; DNA: TGCGCCAGCAGCCCGGGGACAGGGGACGACAATCAGCCCCAGCATTTT
J: TRBJ2-3; V: TRBV11-2; size: NA; D: NA; CDR3: CASSLETTGVRDTQYF; DNA: TGTGCTAGCAGCTTAGAGACGACAGGAGTCAGGGATACGCAGTATTTT
J: TRBJ1-2; V: TRBV6-5; size: NA; D: NA; CDR3: CASSYRRLQGHYGYTF; DNA: TGTGCCAGCAGTTACAGGCGGTTGCAGGGCCACTATGGCTACACCTTC
J: TRBJ2-3; V: TRBV27; size: NA; D: NA; CDR3: CASSQRTLRGDTQYF; DNA: TGTGCCAGCAGCCAGAGGACCCTTCGGGGGGATACGCAGTATTTT
J: TRBJ2-5; V: TRBV7-2; size: NA; D: TRBD2; CDR3: CASSRSGLAGVKETQYF; DNA: TGTGCCAGCAGCCGTTCGGGACTAGCGGGAGTGAAAGAGACCCAGTACTTC
J: TRBJ2-3; V: TRBV5-1; size: NA; D: TRBD2; CDR3: CASSLGTSGAYSTDTQYF; DNA: TGCGCCAGCAGCTTGGGTACTAGCGGGGCTTATAGCACAGATACGCAGTATTTT
J: TRBJ1-1; V: TRBV12-3/TRBV12-4; size: NA; D: NA; CDR3: CASAKRGVTEAFF; DNA: TGTGCCAGCGCTAAGCGAGGTGTCACTGAAGCTTTCTTT
J: TRBJ2-3; V: TRBV30; size: once; D: TRBD1; CDR3: CAWQSGAGGDTQYF; DNA: TGTGCCTGGCAATCAGGGGCAGGGGGAGATACGCAGTATTTT
J: TRBJ2-1; V: TRBV4-3; size: NA; D: TRBD1; CDR3: CASSQTGTGGNEQFF; DNA: TGCGCCAGCAGCCAGACCGGGACAGGGGGCAATGAGCAGTTCTTC
J: TRBJ2-5; V: TRBV28; size: NA; D: NA; CDR3: CASSPTGQGGTRETQYF; DNA: TGTGCCAGCAGTCCAACGGGTCAGGGAGGCACTCGGGAGACCCAGTACTTC
J: TRBJ1-3; V: TRBV30; size: NA; D: NA; CDR3: CAWEEGQYSGNTIYF; DNA: TGTGCCTGGGAGGAAGGACAGTACTCTGGAAACACCATATATTTT
J: TRBJ1-2; V: TRBV15; size: NA; D: TRBD1; CDR3: CATSPRTGYGYTF; DNA: TGTGCCACCAGCCCCCGGACAGGGTATGGCTACACCTTC
J: TRBJ2-1; V: TRBV5-4; size: NA; D: NA; CDR3: CASSLDPSSYNEQFF; DNA: TGTGCCAGCAGCTTGGACCCCAGCTCCTACAATGAGCAGTTCTTC
J: TRBJ2-1; V: TRBV12-3/TRBV12-4; size: NA; D: TRBD1; CDR3: CASSLGLGQGQFF; DNA: TGTGCCAGCAGTTTAGGCTTGGGACAGGGACAGTTCTTC
J: TRBJ1-3; V: TRBV6-5; size: once; D: TRBD1; CDR3: CATSGGGSFGNTIYF; DNA: TGTGCCACCTCGGGAGGGGGCTCTTTTGGAAACACCATATATTTT
J: TRBJ2-2; V: TRBV7-9; size: NA; D: TRBD1; CDR3: CASSTPPGGGQGATGELFF; DNA: TGTGCCAGCAGCACCCCCCCCGGCGGGGGACAGGGGGCAACCGGGGAGCTGTTTTTT
J: TRBJ2-1; V: TRBV24-1; size: NA; D: NA; CDR3: CATSVALSSYNEQFF; DNA: TGTGCCACCAGTGTCGCCCTAAGCTCCTACAATGAGCAGTTCTTC
J: TRBJ2-3; V: TRBV30; size: NA; D: TRBD2; CDR3: CAWSVRRLAGVGDTQYF; DNA: TGTGCCTGGAGTGTACGGCGCCTAGCGGGAGTTGGGGATACGCAGTATTTT
J: TRBJ2-1; V: TRBV7-2; size: NA; D: NA; CDR3: CASSLWGLRTNEQFF; DNA: TGTGCCAGCAGCTTATGGGGACTGAGAACCAATGAGCAGTTCTTC
J: TRBJ2-2; V: TRBV3-1/TRBV3-2; size: NA; D: NA; CDR3: CASSQMGAADTGELFF; DNA: TGTGCCAGCAGCCAAATGGGGGCGGCGGACACCGGGGAGCTGTTTTTT
J: TRBJ2-1; V: TRBV19; size: NA; D: NA; CDR3: CASRATSSHNYNEQFF; DNA: TGTGCCAGTAGGGCAACTAGCAGCCATAACTACAATGAGCAGTTCTTC
J: TRBJ2-5; V: TRBV30; size: NA; D: TRBD1; CDR3: CAWTPGQGFGTQYF; DNA: TGTGCCTGGACCCCGGGACAGGGTTTTGGGACCCAGTACTTC
J: TRBJ2-3; V: TRBV24-1; size: NA; D: NA; CDR3: CATSDSTKFSTDTQYF; DNA: TGTGCCACCAGTGATTCCACAAAGTTTAGCACAGATACGCAGTATTTT
J: TRBJ2-5; V: TRBV15; size: NA; D: NA; CDR3: CATSIRTEVWETQYF; DNA: TGTGCCACCAGCATCCGGACAGAGGTGTGGGAGACCCAGTACTTC
J: TRBJ1-2; V: TRBV24-1; size: NA; D: NA; CDR3: CATSEGRGGYTF; DNA: TGTGCCACCAGTGAGGGCAGGGGAGGCTACACCTTC
J: TRBJ2-2; V: TRBV7-2; size: NA; D: TRBD1; CDR3: CASSLRQGSLTGELFF; DNA: TGTGCCAGCAGCCTTCGACAGGGTAGTTTGACCGGGGAGCTGTTTTTT
J: TRBJ1-2; V: TRBV27; size: NA; D: TRBD1; CDR3: CASSTRGPPIYGYTF; DNA: TGTGCCAGCAGCACCAGGGGGCCTCCTATCTATGGCTACACCTTC
J: TRBJ1-5; V: TRBV19; size: NA; D: TRBD1; CDR3: CATGVIKPQHF; DNA: TGTGCTACAGGGGTAATCAAGCCCCAGCATTTT
J: TRBJ2-5; V: TRBV11-2; size: few; D: NA; CDR3: CASRQERGTQYF; DNA: TGTGCCAGCAGACAGGAGCGTGGGACCCAGTACTTC
J: TRBJ2-3; V: TRBV9; size: NA; D: TRBD2; CDR3: CASSPGTSVVAQYF; DNA: TGTGCCAGCAGCCCAGGGACTAGCGTAGTTGCGCAGTATTTT
J: TRBJ1-1; V: TRBV30; size: NA; D: NA; CDR3: CAWSAIESEAFF; DNA: TGTGCCTGGAGCGCTATAGAGTCTGAAGCTTTCTTT
J: TRBJ2-1; V: TRBV6-5; size: NA; D: TRBD2; CDR3: CASRIAGVSNEQFF; DNA: TGTGCCAGCAGAATAGCGGGAGTGAGTAATGAGCAGTTCTTC
J: TRBJ1-3; V: TRBV6-5; size: once; D: NA; CDR3: CASSSRESGNTIYF; DNA: TGTGCCAGCAGCTCCAGGGAATCTGGAAACACCATATATTTT
J: TRBJ2-1; V: TRBV27; size: once; D: TRBD2; CDR3: CASSLSPGASGIPYHEQFF; DNA: TGTGCCAGCAGTTTATCACCCGGGGCTAGCGGGATACCATACCATGAGCAGTTCTTC
J: TRBJ1-4; V: TRBV5-3; size: NA; D: NA; CDR3: CARSHDDRSEKLFF; DNA: TGTGCCAGAAGTCATGACGACAGGTCTGAAAAACTGTTTTTT
J: TRBJ1-1; V: TRBV5-1; size: NA; D: NA; CDR3: CASSPGENTEAFF; DNA: TGCGCCAGCAGCCCGGGGGAGAACACTGAAGCTTTCTTT
J: TRBJ2-5; V: TRBV28; size: once; D: TRBD1; CDR3: CASSLQRTGLQETQYF; DNA: TGTGCCAGCAGTTTACAAAGGACAGGGCTACAAGAGACCCAGTACTTC
J: TRBJ1-2; V: TRBV29-1; size: NA; D: NA; CDR3: CSVEEAGYTF; DNA: TGCAGCGTTGAGGAGGCTGGCTACACCTTC